These 17 T cell receptor beta chains were sequenced from one sample in a study of sequential checkpoint blockade in melanoma. Treatment given: randomized to nivolumab then ipilimumab (arm A) or the reverse (arm B). Assay: immunoSEQ multiplex PCR; the TCRdb copy retains only in-frame clones and omits some. This sample carries some 3,000 clones, approximately 19% of them seen once, and the ten largest clones take 14%. The sequencing used tumor tissue (inferred from file names), collected from a patient given nivolumab and ipilimumab in sequence. The receptors originated from a human donor with melanoma.

This clone is large within its sample. CDR3 DNA: TGTGCCAGCAGGGCCTTCTCGGGACTAGCAAGGGACGAGCAGTACTTC. Amino acids: CASRAFSGLARDEQYF. The V and J genes are TRBV28 and TRBJ2-7, with 9 bases that match TRBD2. Per the germline V gene, CDR1 is MDHEN and CDR2 is SYDVKM. V gave up 6 bases and J gave up 5 bases; unmatched junction bases: 14. The CDR3 is 16 residues long. Full variable domain (outside the CDR3, taken from reference TRBV28 and TRBJ2-7): DVKVTQSSRYLVKRTGEKVFLECVQDMDHENMFWYRQDPGLGLRLIYFSYDVKMKEKGDIPEGYSVSREKKERFSLILESASTNQTSMYLCASRAFSGLARDEQYFGPGTRLTVT.

This clone has a count of ten or more. V and J are TRBV11-3 and TRBJ2-7, with TRBD2 matching 7 bases. CDR3 length equals 15 residues. Losses at the gene ends were 5 bases for V and 3 bases for J; bases not matched to a gene: 10. Germline V gene sequence: CDR1 SGHNT, CDR2 YENEEA. CDR3 residues: CASSRTRGGNYEQYF. In nucleotides, the CDR3 is TGTGCCAGCAGCCGAACTCGGGGAGGGAACTACGAGCAGTACTTC.

The genes are TRBV19 and TRBJ2-4; 9 bases align to TRBD1. The CDR3 runs to 15 residues. The V gene's germline CDR1 is LNHDA and CDR2 SQIVND (reference sequence). V was clipped by 7 bases and J by 2 bases; unmatched bases: 6. The CDR3 sequence is CASTGDRDSKNIQYF. The CDR3 nucleotides read TGTGCCAGTACAGGGGACAGGGATTCCAAAAACATTCAGTACTTC.

This rearrangement joins TRBV11-3 to TRBJ2-7, with TRBD2 as a possible D gene (6 bases). This CDR3 is 14 amino acids long. CDR1 is SGHNT, CDR2 YENEEA, per germline. Trimming stripped 3 bases from V and 3 bases from J, with 12 bases between. The CDR3 reads CASSLGGAGYEQYF. In DNA, the CDR3 is TGTGCCAGCAGCTTGGGAGGAGCCGGCTACGAGCAGTACTTC.

This clone has just a few counts. The V gene is TRBV18, the J gene TRBJ2-1, with TRBD2 identical over 12 bases. Unmatched junction bases numbered 2, after V lost 3 bases and J lost 5 bases. Germline assignment: CDR1 KGHSH and CDR2 LQKENI. The CDR3 loop spans 15 amino acids. CDR3 sequence reads: CASSPWTSGDNEQFF. The CDR3 DNA reads TGTGCCAGCTCACCCTGGACTAGCGGGGACAATGAGCAGTTCTTC.

This clone appeared a few times. This rearrangement joins TRBV10-2 to TRBJ1-6; the match to TRBD1 covers 9 bases. V trimming: 9 bases; J trimming: 8 bases; junction bases outside the gene matches: 8. This CDR3 region has 14 residues. Germline V gene data show CDR1 as WSHSY and CDR2 as SAAADI. The CDR3 DNA follows: TGCGCCAGGAAACGACAGGGGGGGCATTCACCCCTCCACTTT. Protein product: CARKRQGGHSPLHF.

This chain uses TRBV12-5 with TRBJ1-5; D possibly corresponds to TRBD1 (6 bases). The CDR3 has 19 amino acids. V lost 2 bases, J lost 0 bases, and 20 bases lay in between. Per the germline V gene, CDR1 is LGHNT and CDR2 is FRNRAP. In DNA form, the CDR3 reads TGTGCTAGTGGTTTGCCCGATTTGGGGGGGCGTTTTAGCAATCAGCCCCAGCATTTT. The encoded protein is CASGLPDLGGRFSNQPQHF.

This clone was seen a handful of times. This chain joins TRBV28 and TRBJ1-1; D is perhaps TRBD1 (5 bases). Trimming shortened V by 5 bases and J by 11 bases, and 18 bases separated the two germline ends. CDR1 is MDHEN and CDR2 is SYDVKM in the germline V gene. There are 13 residues in the CDR3. CDR3 in amino acids: CASSIPGLRRAFF. CDR3 sequence (DNA): TGTGCCAGCAGTATCCCGGGGCTCCGGCGTGCTTTCTTT.

This clone was picked up a small number of times. As DNA, the CDR3 is TGTGCCAGCAGCTTAACGTCAGTGGGTCAGCCCCAGCATTTT. It translates to CASSLTSVGQPQHF. The chain links TRBV11-3 to TRBJ1-5; D unresolved. The germline CDR1 and CDR2 sequences are SGHNT and YENEEA. This CDR3 contains 14 residues. The V end was cut by 2 bases, the J end by 6 bases, with 11 bases between.

This clone is medium-sized within its sample. CDR3 nucleotide sequence: TGTGCCAGCAGCTCCTTTCCGGGACAAGCGTTGCAGCCCCAGCATTTT. It is translated as CASSSFPGQALQPQHF. The J gene is TRBJ1-5, the V gene TRBV11-3; D may be TRBD1 (6 bases). Germline V gene lookup returns CDR1 SGHNT and CDR2 YENEEA. The CDR3 is 16 residues long. V shed 4 bases and J shed 7 bases, with 20 bases lying between them. The variable domain in full, completed from reference TRBV11-3 and TRBJ1-5, reads EAGVVQSPRYKIIEKKQPVAFWCNPISGHNTLYWYLQNLGQGPELLIRYENEEAVDDSQLPKDRFSAERLKGVDSTLKIQPAELGDSAVYLCASSSFPGQALQPQHFGDGTRLSIL.

This clone occurred a few times. The chain carries TRBV9 and TRBJ1-5, with D possibly being TRBD1 (5 bases). Trimming stripped 5 bases from V and 5 bases from J, with 20 bases between. The CDR3 sequence is 16 residues long. Germline V CDR1 and CDR2: SGDLS, YYNGEE. The CDR3, as DNA: TGTGCCAGCAGAAAGACAGAAGGGGCAGGCGATCAGCCCCAGCATTTT. Translation: CASRKTEGAGDQPQHF.

This clone was seen more than once but under ten times. The chain employs TRBV6-8 and TRBJ1-2, with D hard to call. In germline, CDR1 is MNHGY, CDR2 SAAAGT. Trimming shortened V by 6 bases and J by 4 bases, and 15 bases separated the two germline ends. The CDR3 is 14 residues long. The CDR3 is CASSSVTGFYGYTF. CDR3 bases: TGTGCCAGCAGCTCCGTAACGGGTTTCTATGGCTACACCTTC.

This clone is medium-sized within its sample. The chain has TRBV6-8 and TRBJ2-3; TRBD2 matches 10 bases. J was trimmed by 4 bases and V by 7 bases; bases with no gene match: 8. The CDR3 has 15 residues. The germline V gene has CDR1 MNHGY and CDR2 SAAAGT. CDR3 sequence (DNA): TGTGCCAGCAAGGTTGCTAGCGGGGGAGCAGATACGCAGTATTTT. The encoded protein is CASKVASGGADTQYF.

The CDR3 sequence: CASSLDPRGFEQYF. The CDR3 DNA reads TGTGCCAGCAGCTTAGACCCCAGGGGGTTCGAGCAGTACTTC. The rearrangement joins TRBV7-6 to TRBJ2-7, with TRBD1 matching 7 bases. The CDR3 has 14 amino acids. After removal of 1 base from V and 6 bases from J, the junction contained 6 bases not matched to a gene. The germline V gene has CDR1 SGHVS and CDR2 FNYEAQ. Looking up the rest from reference TRBV7-6 and TRBJ2-7 gives the full variable domain: GAGVSQSPRYKVTKRGQDVALRCDPISGHVSLYWYRQALGQGPEFLTYFNYEAQQDKSGLPNDRFSAERPEGSISTLTIQRTEQRDSAMYRCASSLDPRGFEQYFGPGTRLTVT.

This clone was observed a handful of times. The chain has TRBV19 and TRBJ1-1; possible D gene TRBD1, 6 bases. The CDR3 spans 15 residues. V was cut by 5 bases and J by 0 bases, with 13 bases left in between. Germline V lookup: CDR1 LNHDA, CDR2 SQIVND (reference sequence). The CDR3 bases are TGTGCCAGTAGTGCTCCGGGACATATGAACACTGAAGCTTTCTTT. Protein: CASSAPGHMNTEAFF. Full variable domain (remainder filled in from reference TRBV19 and TRBJ1-1): DGGITQSPKYLFRKEGQNVTLSCEQNLNHDAMYWYRQDPGQGLRLIYYSQIVNDFQKGDIAEGYSVSREKKESFPLTVTSAQKNPTAFYLCASSAPGHMNTEAFFGQGTRLTVV.

This clone was counted many times. The V call is TRBV11-3, the J call TRBJ1-4; D is perhaps TRBD1 (6 bases). Between the trimmed V and J ends, which lost 5 bases and 6 bases, there was a span of 25 bases. CDR3 size: 18 residues. The V gene's germline CDR1 is SGHNT and CDR2 YENEEA. Here the CDR3 DNA reads TGTGCCAGCAGCCCTCACAGGGTCCGAACCGGTCCAGATGAAAAACTGTTTTTT. Amino acid sequence: CASSPHRVRTGPDEKLFF.

The chain is built from TRBV6-8 and TRBJ1-6, with 8 bases fitting TRBD1. The trim removed 5 bases at V and 4 bases at J, leaving 4 bases unmatched. The CDR3 contains 15 residues. Germline values: CDR1 MNHGY, CDR2 SAAAGT. Here the CDR3 reads CASSVTGEYNSPLHF. The CDR3 nucleotides read TGTGCCAGCAGTGTGACAGGGGAATATAATTCACCCCTCCACTTT.